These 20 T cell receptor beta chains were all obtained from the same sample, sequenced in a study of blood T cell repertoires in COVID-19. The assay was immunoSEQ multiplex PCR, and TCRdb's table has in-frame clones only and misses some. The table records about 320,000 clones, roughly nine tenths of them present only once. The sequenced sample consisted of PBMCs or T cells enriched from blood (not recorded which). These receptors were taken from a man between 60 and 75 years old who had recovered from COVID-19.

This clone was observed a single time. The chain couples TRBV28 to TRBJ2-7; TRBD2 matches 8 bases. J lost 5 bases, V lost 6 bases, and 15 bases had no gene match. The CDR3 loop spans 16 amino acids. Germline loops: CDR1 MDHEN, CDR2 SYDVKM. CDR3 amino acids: CASSSIWGRTSNEQYF. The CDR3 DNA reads TGTGCCAGCAGCTCGATATGGGGCCGGACTAGCAACGAGCAGTACTTC.

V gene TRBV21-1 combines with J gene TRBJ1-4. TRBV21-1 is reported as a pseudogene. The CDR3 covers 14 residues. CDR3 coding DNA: TGTGCCAGCAGCAAAGGGCGGCCTAATGAAAAACTGTTTTTT. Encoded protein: CASSKGRPNEKLFF.

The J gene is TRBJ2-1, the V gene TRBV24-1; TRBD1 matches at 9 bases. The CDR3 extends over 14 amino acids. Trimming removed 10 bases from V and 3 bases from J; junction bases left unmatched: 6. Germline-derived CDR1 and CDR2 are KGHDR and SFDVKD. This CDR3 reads CATGQDRGYNEQFF. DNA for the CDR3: TGTGCCACAGGGCAGGACAGGGGCTACAATGAGCAGTTCTTC.

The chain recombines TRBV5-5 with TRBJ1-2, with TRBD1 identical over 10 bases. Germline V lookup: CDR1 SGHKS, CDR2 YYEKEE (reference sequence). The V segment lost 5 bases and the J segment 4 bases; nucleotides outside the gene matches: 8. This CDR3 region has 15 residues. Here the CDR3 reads CASRVDRGGSYGYTF. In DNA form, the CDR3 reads TGTGCCAGCAGAGTGGACAGGGGGGGGTCCTATGGCTACACCTTC.

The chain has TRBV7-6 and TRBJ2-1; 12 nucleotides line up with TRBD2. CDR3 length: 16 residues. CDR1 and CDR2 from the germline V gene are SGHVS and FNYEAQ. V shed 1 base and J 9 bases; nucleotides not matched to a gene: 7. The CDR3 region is CASSLVGTSGYSEQFF. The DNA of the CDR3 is TGTGCCAGCAGCTTAGTTGGGACTAGCGGGTATAGTGAGCAGTTCTTC.

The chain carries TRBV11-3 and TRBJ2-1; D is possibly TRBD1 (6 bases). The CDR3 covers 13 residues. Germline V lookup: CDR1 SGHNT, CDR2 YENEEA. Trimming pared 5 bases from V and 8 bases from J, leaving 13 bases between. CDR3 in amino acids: CASSMRQGYEQFF. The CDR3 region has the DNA TGTGCCAGCAGCATGCGGCAGGGGTATGAGCAGTTCTTC.

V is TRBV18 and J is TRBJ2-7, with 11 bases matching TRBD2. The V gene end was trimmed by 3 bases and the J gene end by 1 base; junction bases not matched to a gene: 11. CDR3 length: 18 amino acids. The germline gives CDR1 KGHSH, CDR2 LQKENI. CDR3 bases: TGTGCCAGCTCACCGGGGGTAGCGGGAGGGCCTATTTCCTACGAGCAGTACTTC. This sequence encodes CASSPGVAGGPISYEQYF.

CDR3 region: CASSLTPDQEKLFF. The CDR3 DNA sequence: TGTGCCAGCAGCTTAACCCCTGATCAGGAAAAACTGTTTTTT. The chain combines TRBV7-8 with TRBJ1-4, with D unresolved. The CDR3 loop spans 14 amino acids. Per the germline V gene, CDR1 is SGHVS and CDR2 is FQNEAQ. Trimming took 2 bases from V and 8 from J, leaving 12 bases between them.

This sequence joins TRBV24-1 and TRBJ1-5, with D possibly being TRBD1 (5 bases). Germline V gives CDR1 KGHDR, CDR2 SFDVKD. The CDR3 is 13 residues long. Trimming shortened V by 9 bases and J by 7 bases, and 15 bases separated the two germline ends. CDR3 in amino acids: CATGGGRGQPQHF. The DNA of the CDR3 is TGTGCCACCGGGGGAGGTCGGGGGCAGCCCCAGCATTTT.

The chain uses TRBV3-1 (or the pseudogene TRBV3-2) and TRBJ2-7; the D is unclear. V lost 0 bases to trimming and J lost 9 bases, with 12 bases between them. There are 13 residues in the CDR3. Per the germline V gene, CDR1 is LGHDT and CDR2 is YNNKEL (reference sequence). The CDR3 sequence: CASSQDRSTGQYF. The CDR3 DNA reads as TGTGCCAGCAGCCAAGATAGGTCGACTGGGCAGTACTTC.

CDR3 loop: CASSLDTGYEQYF. CDR3 bases: TGTGCCAGCAGCTTGGATACGGGCTACGAGCAGTACTTC. V gene TRBV5-5 combines with J gene TRBJ2-7; D is unclear. Germline CDR1 and CDR2: SGHKS and YYEKEE (reference sequence). V lost 0 bases and J lost 3, with 7 bases in between. This CDR3 contains 13 residues.

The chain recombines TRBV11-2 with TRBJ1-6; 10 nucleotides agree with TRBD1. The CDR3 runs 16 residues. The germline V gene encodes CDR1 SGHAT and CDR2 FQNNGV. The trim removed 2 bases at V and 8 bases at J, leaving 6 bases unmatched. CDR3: CASSLSGTGVHSPLHF. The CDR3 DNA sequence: TGTGCCAGCAGCTTAAGCGGGACAGGGGTTCATTCACCCCTCCACTTT.

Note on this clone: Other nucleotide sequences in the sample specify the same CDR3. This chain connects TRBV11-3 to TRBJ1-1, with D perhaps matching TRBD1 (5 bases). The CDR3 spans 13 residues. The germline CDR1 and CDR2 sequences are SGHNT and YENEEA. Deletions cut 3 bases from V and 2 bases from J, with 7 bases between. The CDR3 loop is CASSLTVNTEAFF. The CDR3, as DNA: TGTGCCAGCAGCTTGACAGTCAACACTGAAGCTTTCTTT. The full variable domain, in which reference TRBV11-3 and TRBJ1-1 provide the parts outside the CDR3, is EAGVVQSPRYKIIEKKQPVAFWCNPISGHNTLYWYLQNLGQGPELLIRYENEEAVDDSQLPKDRFSAERLKGVDSTLKIQPAELGDSAVYLCASSLTVNTEAFFGQGTRLTVV.

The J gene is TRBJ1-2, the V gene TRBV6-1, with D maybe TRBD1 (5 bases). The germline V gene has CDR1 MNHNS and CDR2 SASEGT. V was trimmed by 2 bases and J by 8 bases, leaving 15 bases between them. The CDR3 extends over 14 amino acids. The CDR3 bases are TGTGCCAGCAGTGAAACGGGGCGGGGGGAAGGCTACACCTTC. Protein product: CASSETGRGEGYTF.

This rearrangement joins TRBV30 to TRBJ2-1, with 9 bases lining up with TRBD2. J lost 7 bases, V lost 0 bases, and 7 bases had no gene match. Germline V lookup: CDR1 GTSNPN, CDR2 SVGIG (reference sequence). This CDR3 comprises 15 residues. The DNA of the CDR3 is TGTGCCTGGAGTGTTGGTCTAGCGGGGCAAAATGAGCAGTTCTTC. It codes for CAWSVGLAGQNEQFF. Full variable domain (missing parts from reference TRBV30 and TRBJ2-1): SQTIHQWPATLVQPVGSPLSLECTVEGTSNPNLYWYRQAAGRGLQLLFYSVGIGQISSEVPQNLSASRPQDRQFILSSKKLLLSDSGFYLCAWSVGLAGQNEQFFGPGTRLTVL.

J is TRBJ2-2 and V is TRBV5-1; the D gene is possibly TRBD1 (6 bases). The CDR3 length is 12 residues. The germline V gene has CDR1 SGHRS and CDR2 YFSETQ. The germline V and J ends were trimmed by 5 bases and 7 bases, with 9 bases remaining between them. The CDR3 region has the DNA TGCGCCAGCAGACCAGGGGACGGGGAGCTGTTTTTT. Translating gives CASRPGDGELFF.

The CDR3 here is CASSPGTTYEQYF. Written as DNA, the CDR3 is TGTGCCAGCAGCCCCGGGACAACTTACGAGCAGTACTTC. The chain uses TRBV9 and TRBJ2-7; TRBD1 might be the D (6 bases). Germline CDR1 SGDLS, CDR2 YYNGEE. V was cut by 4 bases and J by 4 bases, with 12 bases left in between. The CDR3 runs 13 residues. Full variable domain (missing parts from reference TRBV9 and TRBJ2-7): DSGVTQTPKHLITATGQRVTLRCSPRSGDLSVYWYQQSLDQGLQFLIQYYNGEERAKGNILERFSAQQFPDLHSELNLSSLELGDSALYFCASSPGTTYEQYFGPGTRLTVT.

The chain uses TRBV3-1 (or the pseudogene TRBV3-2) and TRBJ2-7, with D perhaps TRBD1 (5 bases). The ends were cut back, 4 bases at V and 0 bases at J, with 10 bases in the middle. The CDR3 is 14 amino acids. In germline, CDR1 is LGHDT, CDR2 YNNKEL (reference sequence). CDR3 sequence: CASSPGLDSYEQYF. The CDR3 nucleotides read TGTGCCAGCAGCCCAGGGCTGGACTCCTACGAGCAGTACTTC.

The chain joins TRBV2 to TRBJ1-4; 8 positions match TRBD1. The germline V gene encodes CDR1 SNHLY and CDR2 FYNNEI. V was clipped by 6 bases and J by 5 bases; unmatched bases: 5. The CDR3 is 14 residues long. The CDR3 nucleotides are TGTGCCAGCAGGCCTACAGGGGGGAATGAAAAACTGTTTTTT. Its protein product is CASRPTGGNEKLFF.

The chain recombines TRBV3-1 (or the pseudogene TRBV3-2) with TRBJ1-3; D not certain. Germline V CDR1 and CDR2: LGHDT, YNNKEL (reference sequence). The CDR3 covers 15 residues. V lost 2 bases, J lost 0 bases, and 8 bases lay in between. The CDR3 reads CASSQQTVSGNTIYF. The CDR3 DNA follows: TGTGCCAGCAGCCAACAAACGGTCTCTGGAAACACCATATATTTT.